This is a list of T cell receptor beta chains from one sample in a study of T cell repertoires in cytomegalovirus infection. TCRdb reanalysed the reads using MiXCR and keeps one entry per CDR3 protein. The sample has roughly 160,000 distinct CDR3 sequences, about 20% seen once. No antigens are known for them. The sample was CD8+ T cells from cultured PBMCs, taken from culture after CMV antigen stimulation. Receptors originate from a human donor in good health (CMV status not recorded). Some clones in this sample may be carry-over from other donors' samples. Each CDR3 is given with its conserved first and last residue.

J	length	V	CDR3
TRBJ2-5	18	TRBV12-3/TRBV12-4	CASSLTQRLAGSQETQYF
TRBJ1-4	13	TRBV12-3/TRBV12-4	CASRDKTNEKLFF
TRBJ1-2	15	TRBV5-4	CASSADPQGPYGYTF
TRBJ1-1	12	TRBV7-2	CASRIQGNEAFF
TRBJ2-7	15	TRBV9	CASSEQGQGVDEQYF
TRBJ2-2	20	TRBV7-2	CASSLALGDRGLTDTGELFF
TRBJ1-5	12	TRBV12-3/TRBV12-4	CASSSGAQPQHF
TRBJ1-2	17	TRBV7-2	CASSIPGGPLQDYGYTF
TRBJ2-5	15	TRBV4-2	CASSSVWRGGETQYF
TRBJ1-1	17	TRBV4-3	CASSPQLGGSMNTEAFF
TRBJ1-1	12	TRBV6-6	CASTVENTEAFF
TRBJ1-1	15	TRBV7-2	CASSLSLTANTEAFF
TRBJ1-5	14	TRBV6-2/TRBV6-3	CASSPYGKHQPQHF
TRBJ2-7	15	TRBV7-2	CASSLERALSYEQYF
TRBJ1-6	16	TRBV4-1	CASSQDRGRGDSPLHF
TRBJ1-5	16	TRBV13	CASSLGLTATLQPQHF
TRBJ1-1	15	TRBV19	CASSTQGPVHTEAFF
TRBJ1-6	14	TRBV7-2	CASGTTSDWPPLHF
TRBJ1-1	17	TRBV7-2	CASSLEISGAPNTEAFF
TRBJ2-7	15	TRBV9	CASSSSGGSSYEQYF
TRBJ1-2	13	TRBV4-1	CASSSPGQGSYTF
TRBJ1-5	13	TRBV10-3	CAIRAGGRQPQHF
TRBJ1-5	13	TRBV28	CASSYSPDRAQHF
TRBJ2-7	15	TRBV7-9	CASSPAGTGKNEQYF
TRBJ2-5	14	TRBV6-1	CASSERGRGETQYF
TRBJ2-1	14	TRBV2	CASTSGQGYNEQFF
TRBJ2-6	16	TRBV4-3	CASSQDLFSGANVLTF
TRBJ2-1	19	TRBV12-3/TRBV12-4	CASSLTLAGGPRSYNEQFF
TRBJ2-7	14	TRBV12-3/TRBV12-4	CASSSRGRGSEQYF
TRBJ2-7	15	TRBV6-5	CASTYQRHHIHEQYF
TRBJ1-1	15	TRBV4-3	CASSRTTGIDTEAFF
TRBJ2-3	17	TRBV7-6	CASSLANGVSTTDTQYF
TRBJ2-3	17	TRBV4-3	CASSQDDSGFSTDTQYF
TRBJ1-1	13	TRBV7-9	CASTLGQRAEAFF
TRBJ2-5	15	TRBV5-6	CASSLLEDPGETQYF
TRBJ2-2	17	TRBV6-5	CASSSGIREGGVGELFF
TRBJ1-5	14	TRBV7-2	CASSLDLSNQPQHF
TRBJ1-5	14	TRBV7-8	CASSQGRAPQPQHF
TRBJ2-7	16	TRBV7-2	CASSLAGGGISYEQYF
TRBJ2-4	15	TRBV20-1	CSASGHPGAKNIQYF
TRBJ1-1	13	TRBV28	CASSFNWNTEAFF
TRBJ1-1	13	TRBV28	CASSPVTGYEAFF
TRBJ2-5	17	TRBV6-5	CASSPGLAGLGGETQYF
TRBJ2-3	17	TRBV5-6	CASSLHGQGITTDTQYF
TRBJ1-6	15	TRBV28	CASSFRTGRSSPLHF
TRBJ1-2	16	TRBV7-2	CASSYDRGRTNYGYTF